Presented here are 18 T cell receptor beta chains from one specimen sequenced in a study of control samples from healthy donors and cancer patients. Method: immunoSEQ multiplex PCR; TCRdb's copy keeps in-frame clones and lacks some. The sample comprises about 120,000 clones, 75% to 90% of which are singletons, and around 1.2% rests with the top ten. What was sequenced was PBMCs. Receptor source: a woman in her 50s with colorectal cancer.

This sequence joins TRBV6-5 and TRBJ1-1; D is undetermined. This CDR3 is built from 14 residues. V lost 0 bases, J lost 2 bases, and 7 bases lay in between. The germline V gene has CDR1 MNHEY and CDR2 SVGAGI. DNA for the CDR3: TGTGCCAGCAGTTACTCGACGGTAAACACTGAAGCTTTCTTT. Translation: CASSYSTVNTEAFF.

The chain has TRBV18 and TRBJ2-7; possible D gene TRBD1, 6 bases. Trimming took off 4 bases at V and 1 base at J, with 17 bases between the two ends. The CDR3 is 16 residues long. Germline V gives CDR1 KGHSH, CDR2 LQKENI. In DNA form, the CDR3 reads TGTGCCAGCTCACGGCGACAGGCGAATGGATCCTACGAGCAGTACTTC. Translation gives CASSRRQANGSYEQYF.

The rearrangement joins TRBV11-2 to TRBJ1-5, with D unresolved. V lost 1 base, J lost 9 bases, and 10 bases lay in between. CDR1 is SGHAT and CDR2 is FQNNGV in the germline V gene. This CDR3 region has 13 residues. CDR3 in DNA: TGTGCCAGCAGCTTAGTCCACCTTCGGCCCCAGCATTTT. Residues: CASSLVHLRPQHF.

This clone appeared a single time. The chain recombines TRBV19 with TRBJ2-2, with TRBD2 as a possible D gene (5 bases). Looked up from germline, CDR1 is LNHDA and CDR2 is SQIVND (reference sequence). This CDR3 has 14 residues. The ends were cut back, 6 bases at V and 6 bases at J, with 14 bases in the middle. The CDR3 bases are TGTGCCAGTAGGGGGAGCGCCCAGGCCGGGGAGCTGTTTTTT. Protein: CASRGSAQAGELFF.

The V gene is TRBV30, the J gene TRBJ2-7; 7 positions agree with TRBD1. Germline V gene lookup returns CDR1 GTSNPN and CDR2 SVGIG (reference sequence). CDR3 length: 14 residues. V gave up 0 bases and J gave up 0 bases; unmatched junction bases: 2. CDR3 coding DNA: TGTGCCTGGAGTGTGGACAGGTTCTCCTACGAGCAGTACTTC. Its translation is CAWSVDRFSYEQYF.

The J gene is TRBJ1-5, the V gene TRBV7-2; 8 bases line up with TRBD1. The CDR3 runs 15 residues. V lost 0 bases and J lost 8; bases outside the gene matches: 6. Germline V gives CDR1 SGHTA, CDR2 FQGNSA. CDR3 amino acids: CASSLARTGMEPQHF. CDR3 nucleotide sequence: TGTGCCAGCAGCTTAGCTAGGACAGGGATGGAGCCCCAGCATTTT.

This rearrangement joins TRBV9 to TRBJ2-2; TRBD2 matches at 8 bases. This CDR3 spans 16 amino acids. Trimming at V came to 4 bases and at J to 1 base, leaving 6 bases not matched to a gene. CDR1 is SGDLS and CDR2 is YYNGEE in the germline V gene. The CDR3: CASSPTGGGNTGELFF. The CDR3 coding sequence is TGTGCCAGCAGCCCCACGGGAGGGGGGAACACCGGGGAGCTGTTTTTT.

The CDR3 nucleotides read TGTGCCACCAGCAGAGATCCAGGACAGGGGCTTACCTATGGCTACACCTTC. Its translation: CATSRDPGQGLTYGYTF. The chain joins TRBV15 to TRBJ1-2, with 9 positions matching TRBD1. This CDR3 is 17 amino acids long. Germline CDR1 is LNHNV and CDR2 is YYDKDF (reference sequence). V lost 0 bases, J lost 4 bases, and 9 bases stayed unmatched.

The CDR3 spells CASSQSPPGSIVGEQYF. Written as DNA, the CDR3 is TGTGCCAGCAGCCAGTCCCCCCCAGGGTCTATAGTAGGCGAGCAGTACTTC. The chain couples TRBV11-2 to TRBJ2-7; possible D gene TRBD1, 5 bases. Trimming pared 5 bases from V and 6 bases from J, leaving 26 bases between. CDR1 and CDR2 (germline): SGHAT, FQNNGV. The CDR3 runs to 17 residues.

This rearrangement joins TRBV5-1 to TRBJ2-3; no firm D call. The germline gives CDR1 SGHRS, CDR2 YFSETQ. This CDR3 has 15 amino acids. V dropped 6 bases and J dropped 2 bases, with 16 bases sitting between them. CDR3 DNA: TGCGCCAGCATGTCCTCGGCGGTTATCACAGATACGCAGTATTTT. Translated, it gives CASMSSAVITDTQYF.

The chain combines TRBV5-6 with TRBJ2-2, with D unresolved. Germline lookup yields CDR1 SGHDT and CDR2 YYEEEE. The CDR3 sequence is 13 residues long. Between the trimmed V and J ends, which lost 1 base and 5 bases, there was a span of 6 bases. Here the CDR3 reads CASSLRRTGELFF. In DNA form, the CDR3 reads TGTGCCAGCAGCTTGAGAAGGACCGGGGAGCTGTTTTTT.

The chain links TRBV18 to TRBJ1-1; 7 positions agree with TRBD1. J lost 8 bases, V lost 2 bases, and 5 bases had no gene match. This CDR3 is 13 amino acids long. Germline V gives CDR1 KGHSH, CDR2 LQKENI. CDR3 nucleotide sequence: TGTGCCAGCTCACCAACCGACAGGGCCGAAGCTTTCTTT. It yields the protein CASSPTDRAEAFF.

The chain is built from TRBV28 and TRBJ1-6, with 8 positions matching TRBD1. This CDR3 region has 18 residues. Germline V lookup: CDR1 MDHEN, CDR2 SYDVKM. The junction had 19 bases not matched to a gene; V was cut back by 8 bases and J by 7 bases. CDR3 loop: CASRASRDRMLLNSPLHF. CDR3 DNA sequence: TGTGCCAGCCGAGCGTCCCGGGACAGGATGCTTCTCAATTCACCCCTCCACTTT. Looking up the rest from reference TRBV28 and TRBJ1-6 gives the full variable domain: DVKVTQSSRYLVKRTGEKVFLECVQDMDHENMFWYRQDPGLGLRLIYFSYDVKMKEKGDIPEGYSVSREKKERFSLILESASTNQTSMYLCASRASRDRMLLNSPLHFGNGTRLTVT.

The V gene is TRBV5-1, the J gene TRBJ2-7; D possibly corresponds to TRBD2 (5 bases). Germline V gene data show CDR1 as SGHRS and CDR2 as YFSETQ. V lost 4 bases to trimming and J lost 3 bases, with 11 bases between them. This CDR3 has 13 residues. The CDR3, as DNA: TGCGCCAGCAGCCCGGAGGCCAACTACGAGCAGTACTTC. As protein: CASSPEANYEQYF. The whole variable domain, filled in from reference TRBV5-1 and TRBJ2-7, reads KAGVTQTPRYLIKTRGQQVTLSCSPISGHRSVSWYQQTPGQGLQFLFEYFSETQRNKGNFPGRFSGRQFSNSRSEMNVSTLELGDSALYLCASSPEANYEQYFGPGTRLTVT.

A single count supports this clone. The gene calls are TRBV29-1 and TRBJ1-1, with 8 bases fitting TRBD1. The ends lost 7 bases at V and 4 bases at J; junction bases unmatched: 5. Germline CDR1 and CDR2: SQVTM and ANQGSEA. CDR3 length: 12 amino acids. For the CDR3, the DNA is TGCAGCGCATACCAGGGGGCCACTGAAGCTTTCTTT. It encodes CSAYQGATEAFF. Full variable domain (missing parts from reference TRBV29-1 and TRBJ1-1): SAVISQKPSRDICQRGTSLTIQCQVDSQVTMMFWYRQQPGQSLTLIATANQGSEATYESGFVIDKFPISRPNLTFSTLTVSNMSPEDSSIYLCSAYQGATEAFFGQGTRLTVV.

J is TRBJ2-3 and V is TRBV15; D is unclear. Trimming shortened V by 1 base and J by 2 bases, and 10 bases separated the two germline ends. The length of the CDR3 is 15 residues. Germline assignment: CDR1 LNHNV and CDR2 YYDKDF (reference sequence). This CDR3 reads CATSRASGHTDTQYF. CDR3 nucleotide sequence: TGTGCCACCAGCAGAGCGTCAGGTCACACAGATACGCAGTATTTT.

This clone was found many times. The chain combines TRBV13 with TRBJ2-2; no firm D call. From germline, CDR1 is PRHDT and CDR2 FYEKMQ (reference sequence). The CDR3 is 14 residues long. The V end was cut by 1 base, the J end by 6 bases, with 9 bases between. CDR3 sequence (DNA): TGTGCCAGCAGCTTAGACGGGTCGTCCGGGGAGCTGTTTTTT. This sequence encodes CASSLDGSSGELFF.

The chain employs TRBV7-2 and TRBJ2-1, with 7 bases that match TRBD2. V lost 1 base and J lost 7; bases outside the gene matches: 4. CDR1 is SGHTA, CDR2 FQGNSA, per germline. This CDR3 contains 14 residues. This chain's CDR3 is CASSLVGGRNEQFF. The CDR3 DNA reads TGTGCCAGCAGCTTAGTCGGCGGGAGAAATGAGCAGTTCTTC.